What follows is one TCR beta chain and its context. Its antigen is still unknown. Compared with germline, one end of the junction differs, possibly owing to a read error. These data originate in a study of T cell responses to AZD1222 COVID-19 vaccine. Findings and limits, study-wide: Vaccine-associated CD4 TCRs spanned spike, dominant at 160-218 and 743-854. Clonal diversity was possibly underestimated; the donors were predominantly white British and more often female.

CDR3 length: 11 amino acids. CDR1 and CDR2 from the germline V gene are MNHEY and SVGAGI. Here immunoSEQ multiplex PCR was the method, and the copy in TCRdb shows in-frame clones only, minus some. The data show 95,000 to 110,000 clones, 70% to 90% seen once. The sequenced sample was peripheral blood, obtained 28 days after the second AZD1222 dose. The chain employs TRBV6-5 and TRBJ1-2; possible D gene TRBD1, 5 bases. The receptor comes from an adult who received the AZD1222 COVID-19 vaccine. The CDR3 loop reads CASSYAEQVFF. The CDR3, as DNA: TGTGCCAGCAGTTACGCAGAACAGGTCTTCTTC.